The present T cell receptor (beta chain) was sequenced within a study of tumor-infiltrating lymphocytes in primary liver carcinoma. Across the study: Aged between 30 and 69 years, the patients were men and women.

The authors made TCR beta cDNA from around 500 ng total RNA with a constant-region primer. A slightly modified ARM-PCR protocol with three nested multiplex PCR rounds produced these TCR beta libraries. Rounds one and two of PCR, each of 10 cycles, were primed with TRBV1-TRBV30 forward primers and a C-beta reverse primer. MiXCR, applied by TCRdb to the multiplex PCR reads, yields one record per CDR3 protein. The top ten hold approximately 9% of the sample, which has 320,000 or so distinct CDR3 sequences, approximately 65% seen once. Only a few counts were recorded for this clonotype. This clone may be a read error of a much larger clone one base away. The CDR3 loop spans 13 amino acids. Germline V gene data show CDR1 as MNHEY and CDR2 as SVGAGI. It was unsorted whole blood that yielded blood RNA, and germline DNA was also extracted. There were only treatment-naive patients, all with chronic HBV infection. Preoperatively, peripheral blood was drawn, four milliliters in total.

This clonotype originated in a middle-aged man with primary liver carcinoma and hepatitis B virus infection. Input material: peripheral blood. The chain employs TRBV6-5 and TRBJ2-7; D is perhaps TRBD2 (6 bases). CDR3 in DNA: TGTGTCAGCAGGCGCGGGAAAGCCTACGAGCAGTACTTC. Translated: CVSRRGKAYEQYF.